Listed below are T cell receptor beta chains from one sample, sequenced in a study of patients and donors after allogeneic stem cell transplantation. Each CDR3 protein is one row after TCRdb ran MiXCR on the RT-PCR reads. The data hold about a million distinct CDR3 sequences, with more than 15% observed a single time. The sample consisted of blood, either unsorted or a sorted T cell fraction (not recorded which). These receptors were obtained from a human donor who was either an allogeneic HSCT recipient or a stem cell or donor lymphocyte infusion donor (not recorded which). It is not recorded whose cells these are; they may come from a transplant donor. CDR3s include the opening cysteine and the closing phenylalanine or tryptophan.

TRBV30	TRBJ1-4	CAWSGRVKTNEKLFF
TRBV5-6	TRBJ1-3	CASSLFAGAGNTIYF
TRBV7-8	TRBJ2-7	CASRGQGQVGEQYF
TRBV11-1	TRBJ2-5	CASSIGTSGVKETQYF
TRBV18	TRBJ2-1	CASTRGLAGGYEQFF
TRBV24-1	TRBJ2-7	CATSSSGTYEQYF
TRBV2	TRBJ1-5	CASSSQGLSNQPQHF
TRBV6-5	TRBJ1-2	CASSYGPDRQGYTF
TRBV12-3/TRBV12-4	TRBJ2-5	CASSPPFGEVETQYF
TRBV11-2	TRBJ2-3	CASSLVVGLFHRVDTQYF
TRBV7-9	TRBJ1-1	CASSPEVGTEAFF
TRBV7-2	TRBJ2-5	CASSAGAGGETQYF
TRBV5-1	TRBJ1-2	CASSSWGDRGNGYTF
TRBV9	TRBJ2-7	CASSGPGAVGYEQYF
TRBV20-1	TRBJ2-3	CSASTSGRTDTQYF